One sample yielded the 10 T cell receptor beta chains listed below, sequenced in a study of T cells in tuberculosis. Thawed, overnight-rested PBMC were stained with GMM-loaded CD1B tetramer, viability dye and anti-CD3, then sorted. CD1B tetramers were loaded with Rhodococcus equi-derived C32 glucose monomycolate. The table came from immunoSEQ multiplex PCR; TCRdb's copy has only in-frame clones and leaves some out. Of 85,000 to 100,000 clones listed, about nine tenths are singletons. Material for sequencing was CD1b-GMM tetramer-negative cells sorted from PBMCs. The receptors shown here come from an adult woman with latent tuberculosis.

V and J are TRBV19 and TRBJ1-3, with 9 positions matching TRBD1. Germline loops: CDR1 LNHDA, CDR2 SQIVND (reference sequence). The V and J ends lost 6 bases and 1 base, in that order; junction bases with no gene match: 10. The CDR3 sequence is 17 residues long. The CDR3 DNA reads TGTGCCAGTAGAAGCGGGACAGGGCTTGGGTCTGGAAACACCATATATTTT. This encodes CASRSGTGLGSGNTIYF.

The V gene is TRBV5-1, the J gene TRBJ1-1; TRBD1 agrees at 7 bases. CDR3 length equals 15 residues. After removal of 4 bases from V and 1 base from J, the junction contained 7 bases not matched to a gene. Germline V lookup: CDR1 SGHRS, CDR2 YFSETQ. This CDR3 is CASSRERTGNTEAFF. The CDR3 coding sequence is TGCGCCAGCAGCCGAGAGAGGACAGGGAACACTGAAGCTTTCTTT.

CDR3 nucleotide sequence: TGCGCCAGCAGCTTGGGTATAGCCAAAAACATTCAGTACTTC. Its protein is CASSLGIAKNIQYF. The V and J genes are TRBV5-1 and TRBJ2-4, with D hard to call. The germline CDR1 and CDR2 sequences are SGHRS and YFSETQ. CDR3 size: 14 residues. Trimming stripped 0 bases from V and 0 bases from J, with 4 bases between.

The V call is TRBV5-1, the J call TRBJ2-7, with 7 bases aligning to TRBD2. Germline trimming cut 0 bases from V and 5 bases from J; bases unmatched to any gene: 8. From germline, CDR1 is SGHRS and CDR2 YFSETQ. The CDR3 covers 15 residues. The CDR3 protein is CASSLAGTNANEQYF. The DNA of the CDR3 is TGCGCCAGCAGCTTGGCCGGGACTAATGCTAACGAGCAGTACTTC.

The CDR3 reads CASSLRQGFYEQYF. CDR3 nucleotides: TGTGCCAGCAGCTTACGACAGGGGTTCTACGAGCAGTACTTC. The V gene is TRBV11-2, the J gene TRBJ2-7; TRBD1 matches at 8 bases. Germline CDR1 SGHAT, CDR2 FQNNGV. With V trimmed by 2 bases and J by 3 bases, 3 bases remained unmatched. The CDR3 runs to 14 residues.

This clone appeared once. The chain recombines TRBV6-6 with TRBJ1-5, with TRBD1 matching 7 bases. V trimming: 5 bases; J trimming: 2 bases; junction bases outside the gene matches: 6. Germline CDR1 and CDR2: MNHNY and SVGAGI (reference sequence). The CDR3 has 15 amino acids. CDR3 residues: CASSNPTGRNQPQHF. As DNA, the CDR3 is TGTGCCAGCAGTAATCCGACAGGGCGCAATCAGCCCCAGCATTTT.

This clone was observed once. The chain uses TRBV2 and TRBJ2-5, with TRBD2 matching over 12 bases. CDR1 and CDR2 from the germline V gene are SNHLY and FYNNEI. This CDR3 region has 16 residues. V dropped 6 bases and J dropped 5; count of bases not matched to a gene: 10. Written as DNA, the CDR3 is TGTGCCAGCAGCGCTCTAGCGGGGGGGCCCCGGGAGACCCAGTACTTC. The encoded protein is CASSALAGGPRETQYF. Looking up the rest from reference TRBV2 and TRBJ2-5 gives the full variable domain: EPEVTQTPSHQVTQMGQEVILRCVPISNHLYFYWYRQILGQKVEFLVSFYNNEISEKSEIFDDQFSVERPDGSNFTLKIRSTKLEDSAMYFCASSALAGGPRETQYFGPGTRLLVL.

The J gene is TRBJ2-7, the V gene TRBV30, with TRBD2 matching 13 bases. Germline V gene lookup returns CDR1 GTSNPN and CDR2 SVGIG (reference sequence). The V segment lost 2 bases and the J segment 6 bases; nucleotides outside the gene matches: 4. CDR3 length equals 14 residues. In DNA form, the CDR3 reads TGTGCCTGGAGTCCGACTAGCGGGGGGTTCGAGCAGTACTTC. Protein: CAWSPTSGGFEQYF.

As concerns this clone: One end of the junction fails to match germline, which may point to a read error. V and J are TRBV20-1 and TRBJ2-2, with no clear D. The CDR3 covers 11 residues. Germline-derived CDR1 and CDR2 are DFQATT and SNEGSKA (reference sequence). CDR3 coding DNA: TGCAGTGCTCGAGATCTCGGGGAGCTGTTTTTT. Translating it yields CSARDLGELFF.

The chain recombines TRBV7-8 with TRBJ2-2, with 7 bases lining up with TRBD2. With V trimmed by 3 bases and J by 1 base, 8 bases remained unmatched. CDR1 and CDR2 from the germline V gene are SGHVS and FQNEAQ. The CDR3 spans 17 residues. The CDR3 protein is CASSFRAVAGNTGELFF. The CDR3 bases are TGTGCCAGCAGCTTCCGGGCCGTAGCGGGGAACACCGGGGAGCTGTTTTTT.